This record concerns one TCR beta chain sequence. These data are taken from a study of shared clonotypes between healthy human individuals. Study-wide context: Aged between 18 and 49, the donors were a couple of women and a few men.

Naive CD8 cells, CD45RO-negative and positively selected for CCR7, excluded terminally differentiated effector memory CD45RA+ cells. Nashville, Tennessee was home to all donors, each a Caucasian adult. Each subset's genomic DNA was shared equally among a number of immunoSEQ plates. TCRdb's table, derived via immunoSEQ multiplex PCR, lists solely in-frame clones and lacks some. Of more than 600,000 clones in the sample, 92% were seen once. The germline V gene encodes CDR1 SGDLS and CDR2 YYNGEE. V lost 0 bases to trimming and J lost 5 bases, with 5 bases between them. There are 13 residues in the CDR3. The chain joins TRBV9 to TRBJ1-4; a possible D gene is TRBD1 (5 bases). The TCR was taken from a man aged 25-45 years in good health. Sequences were obtained from naive CD8+ T cells sorted from blood. Written as DNA, the CDR3 is TGTGCCAGCAGCGTAGGGGGGAATGAAAAACTGTTTTTT. It translates to CASSVGGNEKLFF.